This TCR beta chain was documented in a study of cytomegalovirus exposure and HLA in healthy donors. Whole-study findings and limits: Indistinguishable V segments such as TRBV6-2 and TRBV6-3 were excluded. Follow-up analysis seemed to connect common viral pathogens with several of the most significant clusters identified. In a later analysis, TCR beta V- and J-gene trimming was associated with a missense DCLRE1C variant. 16,951 TCR beta sequences were associated with HLA alleles at 0.05 false discovery rate in a later analysis.

CDR3 size: 14 residues. Germline CDR1 LGHNA, CDR2 YNFKEQ. J gave up 5 bases and V 1 base, and 3 bases lay outside the gene matches. The PCR used 60 Vbeta and 13 Jbeta primers. Generated by immunoSEQ multiplex PCR, the TCRdb table keeps only in-frame clones and is missing some. Of 110,000 to 150,000 clones in the sample, around 72% were seen once. Details on this clone: No antigen is known for it.

This chain uses TRBV4-2 with TRBJ2-5; 8 bases fit TRBD2. Sequencing was done on a sample of PBMCs. This TCR was sampled from a man aged 35-49 years in good health and CMV-seronegative. The CDR3 DNA sequence: TGTGCCAGCAGCCAAGGGGGACTAGGGGAGACCCAGTACTTC. Residues: CASSQGGLGETQYF.